The 15 T cell receptor beta chains presented below share a single source sample, sequenced in a study of T cells in localized non-small cell lung cancer. The table came from immunoSEQ multiplex PCR; TCRdb's copy has only in-frame clones and leaves some out. The repertoire holds over 950 clones, with nearly 25% as singletons. This specimen was normal lung tissue next to the tumor, taken before any cancer treatment. The receptors here all came from a woman aged 40-70 years with stage I squamous cell lung carcinoma.

This clone has just a few counts. The chain is built from TRBV9 and TRBJ2-1; perhaps TRBD2 as D (5 bases). V lost 0 bases and J 0 bases, leaving 16 bases between the germline ends. Germline V gives CDR1 SGDLS, CDR2 YYNGEE. The CDR3 sequence is 18 residues long. Written as DNA, the CDR3 is TGTGCCAGCAGCGTAGTCCCGCTCGCTAGCCCCTCCTACAATGAGCAGTTCTTC. Protein product: CASSVVPLASPSYNEQFF.

There are a few counts of this clone. This CDR3 reads CASSYGAEGDEQFF. For the CDR3, the DNA is TGTGCCAGCAGTTATGGAGCTGAGGGAGATGAGCAGTTCTTC. The J gene is TRBJ2-1, the V gene TRBV6-8; D is perhaps TRBD2 (5 bases). Germline values: CDR1 MNHGY, CDR2 SAAAGT. Trimming stripped 3 bases from V and 8 bases from J, with 14 bases between. The CDR3 length is 14 residues.

In its sample, this clone is medium-sized (0.01 to 0.1%). The rearrangement uses TRBV6-8 and TRBJ2-2; either TRBD1 or TRBD2 may supply D (7 bases each). Germline values: CDR1 MNHGY, CDR2 SAAAGT. V lost 7 bases to trimming and J lost 0 bases, with 12 bases between them. The CDR3 consists of 15 residues. The CDR3: CASKGGTANTGELFF. The DNA for the CDR3 is TGTGCCAGCAAGGGAGGGACAGCGAACACCGGGGAGCTGTTTTTT.

This clone has just a few counts. The chain is built from TRBV14 and TRBJ1-1; possible D gene TRBD1, 5 bases. V was trimmed by 4 bases and J by 3 bases, leaving 9 bases between them. Germline lookup yields CDR1 SGHDN and CDR2 FVKESK. This CDR3 region has 13 residues. Here the CDR3 DNA reads TGTGCCAGCAGCCTTACAGGCGACACTGAAGCTTTCTTT. Translation gives CASSLTGDTEAFF.

The V call is TRBV19, the J call TRBJ2-3; a weak D match, TRBD2 (5 bases). Trimming removed 10 bases at V and 4 bases at J, with 18 bases between. The CDR3 runs to 14 residues. The germline gives CDR1 LNHDA, CDR2 SQIVND (reference sequence). CDR3 coding DNA: TGTGCCATCCGGAGTCGGCCCGGGGCAGATACGCAGTATTTT. Translated, it gives CAIRSRPGADTQYF.

In its sample, this clone was seen a few times. The V and J genes are TRBV6-8 and TRBJ1-5; TRBD1 might be the D (5 bases). Germline V lookup: CDR1 MNHGY, CDR2 SAAAGT. The CDR3 has 13 amino acids. V lost 5 bases and J 9 bases, leaving 14 bases between the germline ends. The CDR3 region is CASSAQWTWPQHF. CDR3 DNA: TGTGCCAGCAGTGCGCAGTGGACATGGCCCCAGCATTTT.

V usage is TRBV29-1 and J usage is TRBJ1-2; no clear D gene. V was pared by 8 bases and J by 3 bases, with 13 bases between. CDR1 and CDR2 (germline): SQVTM, ANQGSEA. The CDR3 contains 12 residues. CDR3: CSTSDRDYGYTF. CDR3 nucleotide sequence: TGCAGCACCAGTGACCGTGACTATGGCTACACCTTC.

V and J are TRBV19 and TRBJ1-4; no clear D. The V gene lost 11 bases and the J gene lost 6 bases, with 13 bases spanning the gap. In germline, CDR1 is LNHDA, CDR2 SQIVND (reference sequence). This CDR3 contains 12 residues. The DNA of the CDR3 is TGTGCCGGAGGTAAAGCGGATGAAAAACTGTTTTTT. Translation gives CAGGKADEKLFF.

The chain carries TRBV28 and TRBJ1-5; 8 bases map to TRBD1. Germline CDR1 and CDR2: MDHEN and SYDVKM. The CDR3 contains 14 residues. The ends lost 3 bases at V and 11 bases at J; junction bases unmatched: 9. The CDR3 reads CASSFQGARGAQHF. CDR3 in DNA: TGTGCCAGCAGTTTCCAGGGGGCAAGAGGGGCCCAGCATTTT.

V usage is TRBV18 and J usage is TRBJ2-2; no definite D call. V lost 3 bases, J lost 5 bases, and 4 bases lay in between. Germline-derived CDR1 and CDR2 are KGHSH and LQKENI. The CDR3 extends over 12 amino acids. The CDR3 spells CASSPKTGELFF. CDR3 sequence (DNA): TGTGCCAGCTCACCTAAGACCGGGGAGCTGTTTTTT.

This clone is large. The chain recombines TRBV6-8 with TRBJ2-3; no definite D call. V lost 0 bases and J lost 3, with 7 bases in between. The V gene's germline CDR1 is MNHGY and CDR2 SAAAGT. The CDR3 loop spans 14 amino acids. The CDR3 loop is CASSYSVSTDTQYF. The DNA of the CDR3 is TGTGCCAGCAGTTACTCCGTCTCGACAGATACGCAGTATTTT.

This clone has just a few counts. The rearrangement joins TRBV15 to TRBJ2-7; no clear D gene. Germline lookup yields CDR1 LNHNV and CDR2 YYDKDF (reference sequence). The V and J ends lost 0 bases and 3 bases respectively, with 9 bases between them. This CDR3 has 14 residues. The CDR3 here is CATSRDLASYEQYF. The DNA for the CDR3 is TGTGCCACCAGCAGAGATCTGGCGAGCTACGAGCAGTACTTC.

This clone has just a few counts. The chain recombines TRBV6-1 with TRBJ1-2; D unresolved. Trimming left V 0 bases short and J 5 bases short, with 13 bases between. The germline V gene encodes CDR1 MNHNS and CDR2 SASEGT. The CDR3 covers 15 residues. For the CDR3, the DNA is TGTGCCAGCAGTGAAGCGCGGGTGAGGGAGTATGGCTACACCTTC. Protein: CASSEARVREYGYTF.

This clone was detected only a few times. This chain connects TRBV5-1 to TRBJ1-1, with D unresolved. Trimming took 2 bases from V and 0 from J, leaving 14 bases between them. Germline CDR1 and CDR2: SGHRS and YFSETQ. The CDR3 consists of 16 residues. The CDR3 coding sequence is TGCGCCAGCAGCTTCTTATGGGCACGAATGAACACTGAAGCTTTCTTT. As protein: CASSFLWARMNTEAFF.

This chain uses TRBV19 with TRBJ2-7, with D perhaps TRBD1 (5 bases). The CDR3 consists of 15 residues. Trimming shortened V by 5 bases and J by 0 bases, and 14 bases separated the two germline ends. CDR1 LNHDA and CDR2 SQIVND come from the germline V gene (reference sequence). The CDR3 DNA reads TGTGCCAGTAGTTTTGACAGCCAAAGCTCCTACGAGCAGTACTTC. Translation gives CASSFDSQSSYEQYF.